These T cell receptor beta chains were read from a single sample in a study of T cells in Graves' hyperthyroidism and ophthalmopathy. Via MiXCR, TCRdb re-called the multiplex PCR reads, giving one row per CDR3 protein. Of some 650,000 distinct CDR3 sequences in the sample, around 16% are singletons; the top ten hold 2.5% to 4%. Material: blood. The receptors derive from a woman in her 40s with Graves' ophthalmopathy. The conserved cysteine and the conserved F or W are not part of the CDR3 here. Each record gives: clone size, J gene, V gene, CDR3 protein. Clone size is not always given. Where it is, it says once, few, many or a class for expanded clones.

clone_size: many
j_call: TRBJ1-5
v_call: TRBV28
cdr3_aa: ASSTRQAINQPQH

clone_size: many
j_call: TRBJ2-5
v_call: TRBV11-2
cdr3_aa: ASDRQSQETQY

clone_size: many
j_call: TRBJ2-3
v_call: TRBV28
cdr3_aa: ASSLWGREKPTDTQY

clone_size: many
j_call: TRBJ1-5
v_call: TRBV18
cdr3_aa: ASSRTAVSNQPQH

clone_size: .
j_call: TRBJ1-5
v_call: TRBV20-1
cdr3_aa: SAFPDENQPQH

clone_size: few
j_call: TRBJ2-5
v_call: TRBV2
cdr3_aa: ASSPYEETQY

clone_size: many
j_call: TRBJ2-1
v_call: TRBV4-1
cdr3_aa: ASSQLAGAFNEQF

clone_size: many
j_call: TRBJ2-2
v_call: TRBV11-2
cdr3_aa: ASSFRQGVLGELF

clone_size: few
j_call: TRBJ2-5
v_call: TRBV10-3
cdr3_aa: AISESMSTGGQETQY

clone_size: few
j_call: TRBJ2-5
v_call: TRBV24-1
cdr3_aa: ATSGLGETQY

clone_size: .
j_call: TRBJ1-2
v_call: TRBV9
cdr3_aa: ASSVNNQGPYGYT

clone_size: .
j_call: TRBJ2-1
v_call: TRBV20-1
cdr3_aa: SATLIAGTGRASYNEQF

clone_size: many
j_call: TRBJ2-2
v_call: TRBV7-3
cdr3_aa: ASPRGRDRDCTGELF

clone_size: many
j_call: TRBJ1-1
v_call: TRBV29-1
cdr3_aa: SVALVLNTEAF

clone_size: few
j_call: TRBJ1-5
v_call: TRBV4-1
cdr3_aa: ASSQPYEQPQH

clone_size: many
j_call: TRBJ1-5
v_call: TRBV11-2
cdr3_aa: ASSSDSDQPQH

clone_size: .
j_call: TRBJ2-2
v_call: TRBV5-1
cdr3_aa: ASSPRDTILRLGELF

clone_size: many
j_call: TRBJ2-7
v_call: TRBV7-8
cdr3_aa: ASSQGREGPYEQY

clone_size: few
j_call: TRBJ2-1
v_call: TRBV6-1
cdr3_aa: ASTGFNEQF

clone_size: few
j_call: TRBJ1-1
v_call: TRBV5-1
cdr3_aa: ASSLDPSSEAF

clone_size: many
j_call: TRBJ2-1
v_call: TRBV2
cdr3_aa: ASRPTSGIYNEQF

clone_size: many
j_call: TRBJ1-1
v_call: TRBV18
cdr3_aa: ASSPRINADTEAF

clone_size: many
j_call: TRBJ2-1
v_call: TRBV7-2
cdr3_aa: ASSRPGLKILDNEQF

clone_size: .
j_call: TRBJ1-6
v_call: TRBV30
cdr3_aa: AWSLRETGSSPLH

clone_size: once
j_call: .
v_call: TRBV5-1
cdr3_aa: ASSLLQGGDLNEQY

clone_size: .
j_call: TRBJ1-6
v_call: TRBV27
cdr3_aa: ANEGDPPSYNSPLH

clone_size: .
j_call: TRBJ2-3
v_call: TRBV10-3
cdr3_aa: AISETGNLAQY

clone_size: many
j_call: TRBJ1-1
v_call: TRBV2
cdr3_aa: ASSVGSNTEAF

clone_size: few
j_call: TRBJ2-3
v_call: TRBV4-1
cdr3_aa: ASSQPFTDTQY

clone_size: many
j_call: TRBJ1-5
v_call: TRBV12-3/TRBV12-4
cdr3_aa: ASSLKRLGQPQH

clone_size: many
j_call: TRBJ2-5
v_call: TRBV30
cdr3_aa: AWGKGDYKETQY

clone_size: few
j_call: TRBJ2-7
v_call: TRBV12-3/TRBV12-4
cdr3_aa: ASSLRQGPYEQY

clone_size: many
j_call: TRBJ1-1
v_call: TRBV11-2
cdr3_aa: ASDSTGLNTEAF

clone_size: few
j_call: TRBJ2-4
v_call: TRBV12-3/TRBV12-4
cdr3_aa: ASSLQGVQNIQY

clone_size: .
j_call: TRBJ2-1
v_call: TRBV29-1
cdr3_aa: SVGRGGVNEQF

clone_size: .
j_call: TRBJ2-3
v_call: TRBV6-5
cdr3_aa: ASSSTGGETDTQY

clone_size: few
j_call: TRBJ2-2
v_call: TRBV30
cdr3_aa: TWKGGAGELF

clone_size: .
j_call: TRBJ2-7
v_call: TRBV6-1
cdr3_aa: ARIHYRDPVRNEQY

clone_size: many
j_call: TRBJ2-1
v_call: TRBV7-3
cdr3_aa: ASSLGAGGGYEQF

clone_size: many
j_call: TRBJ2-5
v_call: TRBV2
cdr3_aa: ASQGGSETQY

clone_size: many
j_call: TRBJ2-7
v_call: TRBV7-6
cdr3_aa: ASSTQGGSYEQY

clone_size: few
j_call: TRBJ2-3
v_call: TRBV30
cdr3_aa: AWSAIPGQGSDTQY

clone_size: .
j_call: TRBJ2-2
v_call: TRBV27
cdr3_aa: ASSFILTGSTGELF

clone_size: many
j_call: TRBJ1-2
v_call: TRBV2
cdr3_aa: ASNRDGYGYT

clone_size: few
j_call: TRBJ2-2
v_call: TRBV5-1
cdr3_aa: ASSWRGGETGELF

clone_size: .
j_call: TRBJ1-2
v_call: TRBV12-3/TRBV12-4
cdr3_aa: ASSLGTGQGYT

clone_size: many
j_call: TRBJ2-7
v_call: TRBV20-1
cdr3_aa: SASEGQGARNEQY

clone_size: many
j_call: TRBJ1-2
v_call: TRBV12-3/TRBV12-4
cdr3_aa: ASSLGEGNGYT

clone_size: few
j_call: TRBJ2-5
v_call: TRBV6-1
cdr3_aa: ASSTGLTQETQY

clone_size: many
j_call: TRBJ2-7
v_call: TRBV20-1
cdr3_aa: SASGGPSSYEQY

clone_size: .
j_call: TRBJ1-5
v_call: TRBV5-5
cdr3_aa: ASSQTGERSQPQH

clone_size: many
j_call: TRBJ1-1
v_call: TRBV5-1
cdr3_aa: ASSFGGPTEAF

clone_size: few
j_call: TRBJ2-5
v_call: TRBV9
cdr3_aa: ASSVDVTSGMY